This TCR beta chain was sequenced in a study of CD8 T cells in ankylosing spondylitis (dated by TCRdb to about 2017). As for the study more broadly: The study set out to find disease-linked TCR variants by profiling T cell receptor beta repertoires in ankylosing spondylitis patients and healthy donors. Peripheral blood samples were taken, and synovial fluid was additionally collected from ankylosing spondylitis patients. The full study cohort was made up of about two dozen ankylosing spondylitis patients and 95 to 130 healthy donors.

On the study overall, not on this receptor specifically: Blood from ankylosing spondylitis patients appeared to be characterized by a TCR beta motif made up of several highly homologous amino acid variants. The disease-linked clones were reported to be significantly enriched in matched synovial fluid samples from ankylosing spondylitis patients. Some of the motif variants had been reported before in the synovial fluid and blood of reactive arthritis patients, a finding that suggests common disease-initiation mechanisms. The disease-linked clones had a CD8+ phenotype and were found at relatively low frequencies in peripheral blood.

This clonotype occurred many times. Its antigen has not been determined. No quality values exist for individual bases; no much larger clone is one base distant. The instrument given in TCRdb is Illumina HiSeq 2500. Quantitative 5'-RACE with molecular barcodes was the method used to prepare the TCR beta libraries. Turning to the authors' computational methods: A new computational method based on a probabilistic model of VDJ rearrangement was used to identify disease-linked TCR variants. The public reads were quality trimmed at Q25 with fastp and then assembled into clones with MiXCR by TCRdb, keeping productive beta chains. CDR3 protein duplicates are merged, each entry listing the most common genes and DNA. TCRdb, not the authors, supplied the V and J calls. This sample gives 230,000 or so distinct CDR3 sequences in total; 15% to 20% of them show up just once. In total, the top ten clones hold around a third of the sample.

From cysteine to phenylalanine, the CDR3 is 15 amino acids long. Only the CDR3 DNA stays, 45 bases, in frame from base 1. Taken from the germline V gene, the CDR1 and CDR2 loops are LGHNA and YNFKEQ. V loses 3 bases at its end and J loses 7 bases; junction bases beyond the gene matches: 2. This sequence uses TRBV4-2 and TRBJ2-1; TRBD2 fits 14 bases in the junction. Input material: blood, either unsorted or a sorted T cell fraction (not recorded which). This TCR was recovered from a male donor with ankylosing spondylitis or in good health (not recorded which). This receptor carries the CDR3 CASSQGLAGENEQFF. The bases read TGTGCCAGCAGCCAGGGACTAGCGGGGGAAAATGAGCAGTTCTTC.